This is a list of T cell receptor beta chains from one sample in a study of T cell repertoires in cytomegalovirus infection. No antigen is known for these receptors. TCRdb recomputed calls from the reads with MiXCR, one row per CDR3 protein. The sample lists hundreds of thousands of distinct CDR3 sequences; around 32% were seen once. The specimen was cultured PBMCs, collected from culture after CMV antigen stimulation. These receptors were collected from a human donor in good health (CMV status not recorded). Some clones in this sample may be carry-over from other donors' samples. Each CDR3 is given without its conserved first and last residue. The D gene is left open where the match is weak. Some rows mark clone size as missing; the rest say once, few, many or name a class of expanded clone.

v_call	clone_size	d_call	j_call	cdr3_aa
TRBV2	.	.	TRBJ1-2	ASSGGDGWGGYT
TRBV4-1	few	.	TRBJ2-5	ASSQLIGSGETQY
TRBV7-2	many	.	TRBJ2-5	ASSQVLETQY
TRBV2	.	.	TRBJ1-6	ASRRATRGSPLH
TRBV7-9	many	.	TRBJ1-1	ASSRTPLGTEAF
TRBV10-3	few	.	TRBJ1-1	AIRENTEAF
TRBV11-2	.	.	TRBJ1-2	ASSGRGGGYT
TRBV12-3/TRBV12-4	.	.	TRBJ2-7	ASSLALRTRDEQY
TRBV18	.	.	TRBJ2-5	ASSPPTGTQETQY
TRBV7-2	once	TRBD2	TRBJ2-7	ASLSGGHGQY
TRBV5-6	once	.	TRBJ2-7	ASSLDQGYEQY
TRBV20-1	few	TRBD2	TRBJ2-7	SANGGGTSGSLRQY
TRBV2	.	.	TRBJ1-5	ASRRGTYSNQPQH
TRBV7-2	many	TRBD1	TRBJ2-3	ASTEDRGLDTQY
TRBV7-6	few	TRBD1	TRBJ2-1	ASSPNRGAYNEQF
TRBV19	few	TRBD2	TRBJ2-1	ASSMGLAGYNEQF
TRBV12-5	.	TRBD1	TRBJ1-1	ASGWTGGMNTEAF
TRBV7-6	few	.	TRBJ2-3	ASSLAVGRHPTDTQY
TRBV15	.	.	TRBJ1-2	ATSRVGQTYGYT
TRBV10-3	.	.	TRBJ1-6	AISDSYSPLH
TRBV4-3	.	.	TRBJ2-3	ASSPIRGSGDTQY
TRBV12-3/TRBV12-4	few	TRBD1	TRBJ1-1	ASRGDPGQGISFYTEAF
TRBV7-2	.	TRBD2	TRBJ2-1	ASSLLSGGGNEQF
TRBV7-6	few	.	TRBJ2-1	ASRLVATNYNEQF
TRBV19	.	.	TRBJ2-6	ASTQDKDSGANVLT
TRBV9	.	.	TRBJ1-1	ASTRGGGDKAF
TRBV6-2/TRBV6-3	.	.	TRBJ2-2	ASRSMDGELF
TRBV18	.	.	TRBJ2-3	ASSPRVSSRDTQY
TRBV6-6	.	.	TRBJ1-4	ASSYSGGIDEKLF
TRBV7-2	few	.	TRBJ2-5	ASSLGVGQGQETQY
TRBV7-3	.	.	TRBJ1-4	ASSFAPAEKLF
TRBV7-2	.	.	TRBJ1-5	ASSWKSNQPQH
TRBV19	.	.	TRBJ1-5	ASTQPTGSNQPQH
TRBV19	.	TRBD2	TRBJ2-7	ASSIGTSGSREQY
TRBV10-3	.	.	TRBJ1-6	AIRDAKESSSYNSPLH
TRBV20-1	.	TRBD2	TRBJ2-3	SARVSGTGDTQY
TRBV6-2/TRBV6-3	few	.	TRBJ2-1	ASSPRGTVLYNEQF